These 27 T cell receptor beta chains originate from one sample sequenced in a study of T cell repertoires in cytomegalovirus infection. Via MiXCR, TCRdb re-called the reads, giving one row per CDR3 protein. This table holds fewer than 200,000 distinct CDR3 sequences, roughly 9% found once. What was sequenced was PBMCs. The receptors shown here come from a human donor in good health (CMV status not recorded). Some clones in this sample may be carry-over from other donors' samples.

On this clonotype itself: One end of the junction fails to match germline, which may point to a read error. The chain links TRBV2 to TRBJ1-2, with a weak D call TRBD1 (5 bases). Germline lookup yields CDR1 SNHLY and CDR2 FYNNEI. The CDR3 sequence is 14 residues long. CDR3 sequence (DNA): TGTGCCAGCAGTGAACAGGGTTCAAACTATGGCTACAACTTC. Its translation: CASSEQGSNYGYNF.

The gene calls are TRBV20-1 and TRBJ2-5; D possibly corresponds to TRBD2 (6 bases). Trimming left V 2 bases short and J 2 bases short, with 9 bases between. The CDR3 runs to 13 residues. Germline V gene lookup returns CDR1 DFQATT and CDR2 SNEGSKA (reference sequence). DNA of the CDR3: TGCAGTGCTAGATCGGGACTGCAAGAGACCCAGTACTTC. Its translation: CSARSGLQETQYF.

V usage is TRBV5-1 and J usage is TRBJ2-1; 9 positions agree with TRBD1. With 0 bases clipped from V and 7 bases from J, the junction kept 8 bases outside the gene matches. Germline V gene sequence: CDR1 SGHRS, CDR2 YFSETQ. CDR3 length equals 16 residues. CDR3 residues: CASSLGGTGYRNEQFF. The CDR3 coding sequence is TGCGCCAGCAGCTTGGGCGGGACAGGGTACCGAAATGAGCAGTTCTTC.

Ten or more counts support this clonotype. This chain uses TRBV12-3 or TRBV12-4 with TRBJ1-6; D unclear. V lost 6 bases and J 10 bases, leaving 16 bases between the germline ends. This CDR3 comprises 14 residues. CDR3 residues: CASRGTVATSPLHF. The CDR3 DNA follows: TGTGCCAGCAGGGGAACAGTGGCGACATCACCCCTCCACTTT.

The table lists this clonotype with many counts. This chain joins TRBV10-3 and TRBJ2-3; D possibly matches TRBD1 or TRBD2 (5 bases each). CDR3 length: 13 amino acids. Germline V gene sequence: CDR1 ENHRY, CDR2 SYGVKD. Deletions cut 8 bases from V and 3 bases from J, with 12 bases between. The CDR3 protein is CAIGGERTDTQYF. CDR3 in DNA: TGTGCCATCGGGGGAGAGAGAACAGATACGCAGTATTTT.

This clonotype came up many times. The CDR3 loop reads CASSLDTSRSYNEQFF. CDR3 bases: TGTGCCAGCAGCTTAGACACTAGCCGCTCCTACAATGAGCAGTTCTTC. V is TRBV7-2 and J is TRBJ2-1; tentatively, D is TRBD2 (6 bases). Trimming left V 1 base short and J 0 bases short, with 10 bases between. The CDR3 totals 16 residues. The V gene's germline CDR1 is SGHTA and CDR2 FQGNSA.

Ten or more counts support this clonotype. V is TRBV7-8 and J is TRBJ1-5; D might be TRBD1 (5 bases). The germline V and J ends were trimmed by 1 base and 6 bases, with 7 bases remaining between them. The CDR3 has 13 amino acids. Germline loops: CDR1 SGHVS, CDR2 FQNEAQ. CDR3 nucleotides: TGTGCCAGCAGCTTAGGGGGGACTCAGCCCCAGCATTTT. Amino acid sequence: CASSLGGTQPQHF.

This clonotype came up a few times. The chain links TRBV6-2 or TRBV6-3 to TRBJ1-5, with TRBD1 matching 9 bases. There are 15 residues in the CDR3. Germline lookup yields CDR1 MNHEY and CDR2 SVGEGT. The V gene end was trimmed by 0 bases and the J gene end by 7 bases; junction bases not matched to a gene: 4. The CDR3 protein is CASSYSGTGNQPQHF. The CDR3 bases are TGTGCCAGCAGTTACTCCGGGACAGGGAACCAGCCCCAGCATTTT.

This clonotype was recorded a few times. The V gene is TRBV28, the J gene TRBJ2-3; tentatively, D is TRBD2 (5 bases). The CDR3 is made up of 15 amino acids. CDR1 MDHEN and CDR2 SYDVKM come from the germline V gene. Between the trimmed V and J ends, which lost 6 bases and 2 bases, there was a span of 15 bases. The CDR3 DNA is TGTGCCAGCAGCCTCGACTACCCCGACACAGATACGCAGTATTTT. Its protein is CASSLDYPDTDTQYF.

This chain uses TRBV12-3 or TRBV12-4 with TRBJ2-1, with 7 bases matching TRBD2. The CDR3 totals 16 residues. The V segment lost 2 bases and the J segment 11 bases; nucleotides outside the gene matches: 15. The CDR3 region has the DNA TGTGCCAGCAGTTTACAAATCGTGGGGACTAACACTAAGCAGTTCTTC. Translation gives CASSLQIVGTNTKQFF.

This clonotype was seen repeatedly, ten times or more. The genes are TRBV7-2 and TRBJ1-1; D gene unclear. Germline V gene sequence: CDR1 SGHTA, CDR2 FQGNSA. V was trimmed by 4 bases and J by 7 bases, leaving 19 bases between them. This CDR3 comprises 15 residues. The CDR3 region has the DNA TGTGCCAGCAGCTCGTTCTCGACGGTCGTTGGTGAAGCTTTCTTT. It yields the protein CASSSFSTVVGEAFF.

V gene TRBV24-1 combines with J gene TRBJ2-1; D perhaps matches TRBD2 (5 bases). Trimming removed 0 bases from V and 6 bases from J, with 14 bases in between. The germline V gene encodes CDR1 KGHDR and CDR2 SFDVKD. The CDR3 loop spans 16 amino acids. CDR3 sequence (DNA): TGTGCCACCAGTGATTTGCCTCAGGCCGGAGGCAATGAGCAGTTCTTC. It yields the protein CATSDLPQAGGNEQFF.

In this sample, this clonotype turned up many times. The V gene is TRBV7-2, the J gene TRBJ1-2; D uncertain. The CDR3 runs to 14 residues. Germline values: CDR1 SGHTA, CDR2 FQGNSA. Trimming pared 5 bases from V and 4 bases from J, leaving 14 bases between. Here the CDR3 reads CASSINGVVYGYTF. CDR3 coding DNA: TGTGCCAGCAGCATCAATGGGGTTGTCTATGGCTACACCTTC.

In this sample, this clonotype turned up many times. The chain is built from TRBV27 and TRBJ2-1; 8 positions match TRBD2. Germline CDR1 is MNHEY and CDR2 is SMNVEV (reference sequence). CDR3 length: 15 amino acids. V lost 7 bases and J lost 7; bases outside the gene matches: 12. The CDR3 DNA reads as TGTGCCAGCAATCCGGGACTAGGGTCCCATAATGAGCAGTTCTTC. The encoded protein is CASNPGLGSHNEQFF.

Many counts were recorded for this clonotype. The chain links TRBV6-2 or TRBV6-3 to TRBJ1-1; 10 bases are shared with TRBD1. This CDR3 comprises 17 residues. The germline V gene has CDR1 MNHEY and CDR2 SVGEGT. V dropped 4 bases and J dropped 6; count of bases not matched to a gene: 14. The CDR3 DNA reads TGTGCCAGCAGTTGGGACGAACGGACAGGGGGAACGGCTGAAGCTTTCTTT. The encoded protein is CASSWDERTGGTAEAFF.

The chain combines TRBV7-9 with TRBJ2-7; the D is unclear. In germline, CDR1 is SEHNR, CDR2 FQNEAQ (reference sequence). V was cut by 8 bases and J by 0 bases, with 14 bases left in between. The CDR3 has 14 residues. CDR3 sequence: CASPPLGSSYEQYF. CDR3 nucleotide sequence: TGTGCCAGCCCCCCTTTGGGCAGCTCCTACGAGCAGTACTTC. Full variable domain (rest looked up from reference TRBV7-9 and TRBJ2-7): DTGVSQNPRHKITKRGQNVTFRCDPISEHNRLYWYRQTLGQGPEFLTYFQNEAQLEKSRLLSDRFSAERPKGSFSTLEIQRTEQGDSAMYLCASPPLGSSYEQYFGPGTRLTVT.

The rearrangement uses TRBV3-1 and TRBJ1-1; 7 nucleotides agree with TRBD1. CDR1 is LGHDT and CDR2 is YNNKEL in the germline V gene (reference sequence). V shed 3 bases, J shed 7 bases, and the junction held 11 bases outside the gene matches. The CDR3 has 15 residues. The CDR3 DNA reads TGTGCCAGCAGCCAGGGAGGGACAGCCTCCGGTGAAGCTTTCTTT. Translated, it gives CASSQGGTASGEAFF.

The J gene is TRBJ2-5, the V gene TRBV12-3 or TRBV12-4; 9 nucleotides align to TRBD1. CDR3 size: 16 residues. The junction had 4 bases not matched to a gene; V was cut back by 1 base and J by 1 base. CDR3 region: CASSLGTGGPQETQYF. The CDR3 DNA follows: TGTGCCAGCAGTTTAGGCACAGGGGGCCCCCAAGAGACCCAGTACTTC.

This clonotype was picked up many times. This chain uses TRBV28 with TRBJ2-1; 10 nucleotides line up with TRBD2. The germline CDR1 and CDR2 sequences are MDHEN and SYDVKM. With V trimmed by 5 bases and J by 8 bases, 6 bases remained unmatched. The CDR3 length is 14 residues. The CDR3 DNA follows: TGTGCCAGCAGTCAAGTAGCGGGAGGCGATGAGCAGTTCTTC. This gives the protein CASSQVAGGDEQFF.

This clonotype occurred many times. The rearrangement joins TRBV6-1 to TRBJ2-1, with 11 bases lining up with TRBD2. Germline loops: CDR1 MNHNS, CDR2 SASEGT. The V and J ends lost 5 bases and 5 bases, in that order; junction bases with no gene match: 11. CDR3 length: 17 residues. The DNA for the CDR3 is TGTGCCAGCAGTTCCCTACCGACTAGCGGGGTCAACAATGAGCAGTTCTTC. Protein: CASSSLPTSGVNNEQFF.

This rearrangement joins TRBV20-1 to TRBJ1-2; no reliable D call. This CDR3 is built from 12 residues. The germline V gene encodes CDR1 DFQATT and CDR2 SNEGSKA (reference sequence). Trimming took 3 bases from V and 8 from J, leaving 13 bases between them. The CDR3 here is CSARRPALGYTF. DNA for the CDR3: TGCAGTGCTAGGCGTCCGGCGCTAGGCTACACCTTC.

The chain combines TRBV28 with TRBJ2-7; 11 bases are a match to TRBD2. V lost 3 bases, J lost 9 bases, and 7 bases stayed unmatched. The CDR3 runs 14 residues. Germline-derived CDR1 and CDR2 are MDHEN and SYDVKM. The CDR3 is CASSFSGGVVGQYF. Here the CDR3 DNA reads TGTGCCAGCAGTTTTAGCGGGGGGGTGGTCGGGCAGTACTTC.

This clonotype was found many times. This sequence joins TRBV7-8 and TRBJ1-6, with a tentative D call TRBD1 (5 bases). The CDR3 contains 17 residues. The V end lost 1 base, the J end lost 0 bases, and 10 bases lay between the germline ends. In germline, CDR1 is SGHVS, CDR2 FQNEAQ. The CDR3 loop is CASSLDEGNSYNSPLHF. DNA for the CDR3: TGTGCCAGCAGCTTAGACGAGGGGAACTCCTATAATTCACCCCTCCACTTT.

This clonotype was seen many times. This chain links TRBV11-2 with TRBJ1-1; D gene unclear. Trimming left V 4 bases short and J 0 bases short, with 9 bases between. The CDR3 totals 14 residues. Germline loops: CDR1 SGHAT, CDR2 FQNNGV. In nucleotides, the CDR3 is TGTGCCAGCAGCTCCACCCACTTGAACACTGAAGCTTTCTTT. It encodes CASSSTHLNTEAFF. Filled out from reference TRBV11-2 and TRBJ1-1, the complete variable domain reads EAGVAQSPRYKIIEKRQSVAFWCNPISGHATLYWYQQILGQGPKLLIQFQNNGVVDDSQLPKDRFSAERLKGVDSTLKIQPAKLEDSAVYLCASSSTHLNTEAFFGQGTRLTVV.

This clonotype was detected a few times. The chain couples TRBV11-2 to TRBJ2-4, with no clear D. V gave up 3 bases and J gave up 3 bases, with 12 bases separating them. Germline V gene sequence: CDR1 SGHAT, CDR2 FQNNGV. This CDR3 is built from 15 residues. In nucleotides, the CDR3 is TGTGCCAGCAGCTTCCCCGATTTAGGCAAAAACATTCAGTACTTC. Translating gives CASSFPDLGKNIQYF.

In its sample, this clonotype was seen many times. This rearrangement joins TRBV7-2 to TRBJ1-2, with 8 nucleotides matching TRBD1. The V segment lost 5 bases and the J segment 7 bases; nucleotides outside the gene matches: 9. The CDR3 runs 14 residues. Per germline, CDR1 SGHTA and CDR2 FQGNSA. The CDR3 sequence: CASSVTGGISGYTF. DNA of the CDR3: TGTGCCAGCAGCGTCACAGGGGGTATTTCTGGCTACACCTTC.

This clonotype was seen many times. The chain has TRBV11-2 and TRBJ2-2, with TRBD2 as a possible D gene (5 bases). V was cut by 4 bases and J by 0 bases, with 15 bases left in between. This CDR3 has 17 residues. Germline V gives CDR1 SGHAT, CDR2 FQNNGV. DNA of the CDR3: TGTGCCAGCAGCTCATGGCCCAAGGGAGCGAACACCGGGGAGCTGTTTTTT. This sequence encodes CASSSWPKGANTGELFF. Using reference TRBV11-2 and TRBJ2-2 for the parts outside the CDR3, the full variable domain is EAGVAQSPRYKIIEKRQSVAFWCNPISGHATLYWYQQILGQGPKLLIQFQNNGVVDDSQLPKDRFSAERLKGVDSTLKIQPAKLEDSAVYLCASSSWPKGANTGELFFGEGSRLTVL.